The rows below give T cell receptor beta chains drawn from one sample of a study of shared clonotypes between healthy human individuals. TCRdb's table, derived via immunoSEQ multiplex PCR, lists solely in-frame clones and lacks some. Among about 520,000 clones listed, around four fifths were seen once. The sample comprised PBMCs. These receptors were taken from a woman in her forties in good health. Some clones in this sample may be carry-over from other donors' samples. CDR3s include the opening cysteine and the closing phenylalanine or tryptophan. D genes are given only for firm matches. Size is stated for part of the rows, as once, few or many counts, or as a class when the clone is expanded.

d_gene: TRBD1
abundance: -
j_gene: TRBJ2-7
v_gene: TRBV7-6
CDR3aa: CASSPGQLYEQYF
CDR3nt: TGTGCCAGCAGCCCGGGACAGCTCTACGAGCAGTACTTC

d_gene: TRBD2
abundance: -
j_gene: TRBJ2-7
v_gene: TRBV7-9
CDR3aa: CAIDDSGRAGEQYF
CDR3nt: TGTGCCATCGACGATAGCGGGAGGGCCGGGGAGCAGTACTTC

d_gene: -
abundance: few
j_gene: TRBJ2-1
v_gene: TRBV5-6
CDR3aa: CASSLAGVDEQFF
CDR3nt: TGTGCCAGCAGCTTGGCAGGTGTCGATGAGCAGTTCTTC

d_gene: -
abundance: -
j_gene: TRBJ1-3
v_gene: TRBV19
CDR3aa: CASSARDRPFSGNTIYF
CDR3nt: TGTGCCAGTAGTGCCCGGGACCGTCCGTTCTCTGGAAACACCATATATTTT

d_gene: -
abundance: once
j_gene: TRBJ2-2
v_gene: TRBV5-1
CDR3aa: CASSFRGLTGELFF
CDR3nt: TGCGCCAGCAGCTTCAGGGGCCTCACCGGGGAGCTGTTTTTT

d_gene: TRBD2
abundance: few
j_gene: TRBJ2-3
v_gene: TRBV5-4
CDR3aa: CASSSGTSGSTDTQYF
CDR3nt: TGTGCCAGCAGCTCCGGGACTAGCGGGAGCACAGATACGCAGTATTTT

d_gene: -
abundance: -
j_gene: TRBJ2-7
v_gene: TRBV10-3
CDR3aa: CAISESSRYYEQYF
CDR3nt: TGTGCCATCAGTGAGTCCAGTCGCTACTACGAGCAGTACTTC

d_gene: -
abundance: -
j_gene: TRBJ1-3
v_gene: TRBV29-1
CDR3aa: CSARDGSGNTIYF
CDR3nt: TGCAGCGCAAGGGACGGCTCTGGAAACACCATATATTTT

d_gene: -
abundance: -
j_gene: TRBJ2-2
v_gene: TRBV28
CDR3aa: CASSLGLPGELFF
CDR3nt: TGTGCCAGCAGCCTCGGACTACCCGGGGAGCTGTTTTTT

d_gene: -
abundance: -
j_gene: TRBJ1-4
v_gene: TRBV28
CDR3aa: CASRGSPGANEKLFF
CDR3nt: TGTGCCAGCAGGGGATCCCCGGGGGCTAACGAAAAACTGTTTTTT

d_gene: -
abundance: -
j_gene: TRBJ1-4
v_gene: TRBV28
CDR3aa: CASSLGGEKLFF
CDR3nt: TGTGCCAGCTCCCTGGGGGGTGAAAAACTGTTTTTT

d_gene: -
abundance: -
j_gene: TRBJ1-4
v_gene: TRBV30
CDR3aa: CAWSVGATNEKLFF
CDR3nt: TGTGCCTGGAGTGTAGGAGCAACTAATGAAAAACTGTTTTTT

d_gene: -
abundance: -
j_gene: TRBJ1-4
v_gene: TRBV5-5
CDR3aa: CASSLGPTNEKLFF
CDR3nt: TGTGCCAGCAGCCTGGGACCCACTAATGAAAAACTGTTTTTT

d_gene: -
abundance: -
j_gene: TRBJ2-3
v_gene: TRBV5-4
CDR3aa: CASSPPAGLTDTQYF
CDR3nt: TGTGCCAGCAGCCCGCCGGCGGGGCTCACAGATACGCAGTATTTT

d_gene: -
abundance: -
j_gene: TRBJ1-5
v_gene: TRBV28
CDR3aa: CASSLGGEGDHPQHF
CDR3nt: TGTGCCAGCAGTTTAGGAGGTGAGGGAGATCATCCCCAGCATTTT

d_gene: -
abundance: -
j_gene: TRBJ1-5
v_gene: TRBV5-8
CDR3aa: CASSLQLNQPQHF
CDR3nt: TGTGCCAGCAGCTTGCAGCTGAATCAGCCCCAGCATTTT

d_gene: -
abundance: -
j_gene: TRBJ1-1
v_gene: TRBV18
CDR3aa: CASSPPSMGGNTEAFF
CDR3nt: TGTGCCAGCTCACCCCCATCCATGGGGGGGAACACTGAAGCTTTCTTT

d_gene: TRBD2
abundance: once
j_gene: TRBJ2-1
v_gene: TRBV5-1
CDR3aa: CASSLGLAGVNEQFF
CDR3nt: TGCGCCAGCAGCTTGGGACTAGCGGGAGTGAATGAGCAGTTCTTC

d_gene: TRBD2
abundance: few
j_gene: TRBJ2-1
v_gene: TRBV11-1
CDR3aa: CASSLPGLADPTQQFF
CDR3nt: TGTGCCAGCAGCTTACCGGGACTAGCGGACCCTACCCAGCAGTTCTTC

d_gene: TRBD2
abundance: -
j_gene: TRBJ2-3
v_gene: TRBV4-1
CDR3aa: CASSQWTSAGYTSTDTQYF
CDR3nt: TGCGCCAGCAGCCAGTGGACTAGCGCAGGATACACTAGCACAGATACGCAGTATTTT

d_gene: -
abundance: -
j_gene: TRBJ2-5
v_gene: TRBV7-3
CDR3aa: CASSLKGTAGETQYF
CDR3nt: TGTGCCAGCAGCTTAAAGGGGACAGCGGGAGAGACCCAGTACTTC

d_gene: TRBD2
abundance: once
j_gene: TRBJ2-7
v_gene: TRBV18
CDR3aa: CASSGGTSGYEQYF
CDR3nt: TGTGCCAGCTCAGGCGGGACTAGCGGTTACGAGCAGTACTTC

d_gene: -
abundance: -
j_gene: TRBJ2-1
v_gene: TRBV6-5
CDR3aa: CASSYGRSSYNEQFF
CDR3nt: TGTGCCAGCAGTTACGGTAGGAGCTCCTACAATGAGCAGTTCTTC

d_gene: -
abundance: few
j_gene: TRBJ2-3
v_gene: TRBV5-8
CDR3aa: CASSFSIAAWSTDTQYF
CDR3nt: TGTGCCAGCAGCTTCAGTATAGCGGCATGGTCCACAGATACGCAGTATTTT

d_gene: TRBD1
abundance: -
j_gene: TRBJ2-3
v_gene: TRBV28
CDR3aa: CASSSTGETDTQYF
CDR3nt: TGTGCCAGCAGCTCGACAGGGGAAACAGATACGCAGTATTTT

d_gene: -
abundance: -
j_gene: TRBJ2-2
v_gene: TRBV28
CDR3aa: CASSQLNTGELFF
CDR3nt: TGTGCCAGCAGTCAGCTAAACACCGGGGAGCTGTTTTTT

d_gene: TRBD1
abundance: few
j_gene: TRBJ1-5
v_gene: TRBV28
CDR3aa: CASTGDRGIQPQHF
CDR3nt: TGTGCCAGCACCGGGGACAGGGGGATTCAGCCCCAGCATTTT

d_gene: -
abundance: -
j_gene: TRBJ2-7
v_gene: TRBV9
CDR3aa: CASSVDQLGYEQYF
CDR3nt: TGTGCCAGCAGCGTGGATCAGCTAGGCTACGAGCAGTACTTC

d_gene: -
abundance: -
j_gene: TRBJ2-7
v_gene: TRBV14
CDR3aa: CASSQPTGGRGQYF
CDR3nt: TGTGCCAGCAGCCAACCCACAGGGGGGAGGGGGCAGTACTTC

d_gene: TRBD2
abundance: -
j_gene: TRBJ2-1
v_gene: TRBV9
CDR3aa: CASSQAGTYNEQFF
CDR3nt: TGTGCCAGCAGCCAAGCGGGAACCTACAATGAGCAGTTCTTC

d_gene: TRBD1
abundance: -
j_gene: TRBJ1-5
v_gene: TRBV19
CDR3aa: CASTPGQGRYSNQPQHF
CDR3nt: TGTGCCAGTACCCCCGGACAGGGACGATATAGCAATCAGCCCCAGCATTTT

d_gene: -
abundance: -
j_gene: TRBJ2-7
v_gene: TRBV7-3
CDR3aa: CASSLRATAHEQYF
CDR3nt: TGTGCCAGCAGCCTGAGAGCTACCGCCCACGAGCAGTACTTC

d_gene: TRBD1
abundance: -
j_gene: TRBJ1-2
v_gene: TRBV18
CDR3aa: CASSPNQGARNGYTF
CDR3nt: TGTGCCAGCTCACCAAATCAGGGGGCGAGGAATGGCTACACCTTC

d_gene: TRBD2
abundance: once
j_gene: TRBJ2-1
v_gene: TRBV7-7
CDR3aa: CASSTGTSAQQFF
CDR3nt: TGTGCTAGCAGCACCGGGACTAGCGCCCAGCAGTTCTTC

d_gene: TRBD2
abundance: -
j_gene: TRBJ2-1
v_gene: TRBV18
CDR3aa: CASSGGLAYEQFF
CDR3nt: TGTGCCAGCTCAGGGGGACTAGCATATGAGCAGTTCTTC

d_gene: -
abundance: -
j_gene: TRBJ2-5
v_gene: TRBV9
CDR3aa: CASSVGPSQETQYF
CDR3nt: TGTGCCAGCAGCGTAGGACCAAGTCAAGAGACCCAGTACTTC

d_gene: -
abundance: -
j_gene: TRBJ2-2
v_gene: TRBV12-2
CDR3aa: CASRALGTPNTGELFF
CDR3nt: TGTGCAAGTCGCGCATTAGGGACTCCGAACACCGGGGAGCTGTTTTTT

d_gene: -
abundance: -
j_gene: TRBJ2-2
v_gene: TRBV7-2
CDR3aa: CASSLVLSLTGELFF
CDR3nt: TGTGCCAGCAGCTTAGTTCTTAGCTTGACCGGGGAGCTGTTTTTT

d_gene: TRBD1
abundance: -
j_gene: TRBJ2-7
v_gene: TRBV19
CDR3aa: CASSAGTGLYEQYF
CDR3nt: TGTGCCAGTAGTGCCGGGACAGGGTTATACGAGCAGTACTTC

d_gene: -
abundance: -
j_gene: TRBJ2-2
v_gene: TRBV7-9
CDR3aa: CASSSTGHTGELFF
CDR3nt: TGTGCCAGCAGCTCGACAGGCCACACCGGGGAGCTGTTTTTT

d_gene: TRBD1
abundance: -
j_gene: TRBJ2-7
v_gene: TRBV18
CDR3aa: CASSLQGAGSLGLEQYF
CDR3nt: TGTGCCAGCTCACTGCAGGGGGCTGGTAGTTTGGGGCTCGAGCAGTACTTC